Presented here are 23 T cell receptor beta chains from one specimen sequenced in a study of T cells in Graves' hyperthyroidism and ophthalmopathy. RNA transcripts provided the source from which TCR beta CDR3 regions were amplified. The HTBI primer set drove a first-round RT-PCR of the TCR CDR3. TCRdb called the multiplex PCR reads again in MiXCR, with one record for every CDR3 protein. The table has roughly 700,000 distinct CDR3 sequences, roughly a third seen once. The sequenced sample consisted of blood. These receptors all stem from a middle-aged woman with Graves' hyperthyroidism.

In its sample, this clonotype was seen many times. The J gene is TRBJ1-1, the V gene TRBV19; a possible D gene is TRBD1 (5 bases). Germline assignment: CDR1 LNHDA and CDR2 SQIVND (reference sequence). The CDR3 runs to 13 residues. V dropped 8 bases and J dropped 4 bases, with 14 bases sitting between them. The DNA for the CDR3 is TGTGCCAGTCAAGGGACGGTCTTCACTGAAGCTTTCTTT. As protein: CASQGTVFTEAFF.

This clonotype showed up just a few times. The rearrangement links TRBV7-9 to TRBJ1-3; D gene uncertain. V shed 1 base and J shed 4 bases, with 17 bases lying between them. From germline, CDR1 is SEHNR and CDR2 FQNEAQ (reference sequence). The CDR3 covers 17 residues. CDR3 protein: CASSLGDFTLKGNTIYF. The DNA of the CDR3 is TGTGCCAGCAGCTTAGGGGATTTCACCCTCAAGGGAAACACCATATATTTT.

This clonotype was seen many times. The CDR3 protein is CASSFGGDETQYF. The CDR3 DNA sequence: TGCGCCAGCAGCTTCGGAGGGGACGAGACCCAGTACTTC. The chain employs TRBV5-1 and TRBJ2-5, with D maybe TRBD2 (6 bases). The V end lost 2 bases, the J end lost 5 bases, and 10 bases lay between the germline ends. This CDR3 has 13 residues. Germline CDR1 and CDR2: SGHRS and YFSETQ.

This rearrangement joins TRBV25-1 to TRBJ2-3, with no clear D. This CDR3 spans 13 amino acids. Germline V gene lookup returns CDR1 MGHDK and CDR2 SYGVNS. Trimming took 7 bases from V and 3 from J, leaving 11 bases between them. The CDR3 protein is CASIIPNTDTQYF. DNA of the CDR3: TGTGCCAGCATAATCCCAAATACAGATACGCAGTATTTT.

This chain links TRBV11-2 with TRBJ2-7; D possibly corresponds to TRBD1 (6 bases). The germline V gene encodes CDR1 SGHAT and CDR2 FQNNGV. V shed 4 bases and J shed 2 bases, with 12 bases lying between them. The CDR3 length is 14 residues. The CDR3 region has the DNA TGTGCCAGCAGCTCCAGGACAGTTCCCTACGAGCAGTACTTC. Its protein is CASSSRTVPYEQYF.

The chain combines TRBV29-1 with TRBJ1-2; D uncertain. Germline V CDR1 and CDR2: SQVTM, ANQGSEA. The CDR3 length is 12 residues. V shed 5 bases and J shed 4 bases, with 11 bases lying between them. The CDR3 bases are TGCAGCGTTAATCCAGGACTCTATGGCTACACCTTC. Translated, it gives CSVNPGLYGYTF.

In its sample, this clonotype was seen many times. As DNA, the CDR3 is TGTGCCACCAGCAAAGATCGACTCCAAGAGACCCAGTACTTC. Encoded protein: CATSKDRLQETQYF. The V call is TRBV15, the J call TRBJ2-5; D unclear. There are 14 residues in the CDR3. Trimming left V 4 bases short and J 1 base short, with 10 bases between. Germline V CDR1 and CDR2: LNHNV, YYDKDF (reference sequence).

This clonotype was seen repeatedly, ten times or more. The chain couples TRBV2 to TRBJ1-5; D is possibly TRBD1 (5 bases). Trimming stripped 3 bases from V and 16 bases from J, with 13 bases between. The CDR3 is 11 residues long. The germline gives CDR1 SNHLY, CDR2 FYNNEI. The CDR3 bases are TGTGCCAGCAGTGAGGGACGGTTGGAACATTTT. Protein: CASSEGRLEHF. The full variable domain, rest sourced from reference TRBV2 and TRBJ1-5, is EPEVTQTPSHQVTQMGQEVILRCVPISNHLYFYWYRQILGQKVEFLVSFYNNEISEKSEIFDDQFSVERPDGSNFTLKIRSTKLEDSAMYFCASSEGRLEHFGDGTRLSIL.

This clonotype was observed at least ten times. The chain employs TRBV11-2 and TRBJ2-7; D perhaps matches TRBD1 (5 bases). Germline V lookup: CDR1 SGHAT, CDR2 FQNNGV. V was shortened by 5 bases and J by 4 bases, with 15 bases between the two germline ends. This CDR3 is built from 14 residues. The CDR3 DNA sequence: TGTGCCAGCAGCCGGACACAGCCCTGGTACGAGCAGTACTTC. This gives the protein CASSRTQPWYEQYF.

The chain joins TRBV19 to TRBJ1-2; a possible D gene is TRBD1 (5 bases). This CDR3 has 15 residues. Germline V gives CDR1 LNHDA, CDR2 SQIVND (reference sequence). The V gene lost 4 bases and the J gene lost 4 bases, with 16 bases spanning the gap. This CDR3 reads CASSTDSYPSYGYTF. The DNA of the CDR3 is TGTGCCAGTAGTACCGACAGCTACCCCTCCTATGGCTACACCTTC.

This sequence joins TRBV20-1 and TRBJ1-1; no reliable D call. The CDR3 consists of 13 residues. CDR1 and CDR2 (germline): DFQATT, SNEGSKA (reference sequence). Between the trimmed V and J ends, which lost 2 bases and 0 bases, there was a span of 7 bases. The CDR3 DNA reads as TGCAGTGCTAGAAGACCGATGAACACTGAAGCTTTCTTT. Translated, it gives CSARRPMNTEAFF.

The chain combines TRBV7-2 with TRBJ1-2; TRBD1 agrees at 7 bases. Germline V gives CDR1 SGHTA, CDR2 FQGNSA. Losses at the gene ends were 6 bases for V and 0 bases for J; bases not matched to a gene: 4. The CDR3 covers 14 residues. The CDR3 reads CASRDRIANYGYTF. For the CDR3, the DNA is TGTGCCAGCAGGGACAGGATAGCTAACTATGGCTACACCTTC.

About this clonotype itself: Sequence at one end of the junction differs from germline and may be a read error. The chain has TRBV7-9 and TRBJ1-6; weak D call: TRBD1 (6 bases). Germline V gene lookup returns CDR1 SEHNR and CDR2 FQNEAQ (reference sequence). CDR3 size: 17 residues. Here the CDR3 reads CASRRTDRTSDNSPLHF. The DNA for the CDR3 is TGTGCTAGCAGGCGTACCGACAGGACATCAGATAATTCACCCCTCCACTTT. The full variable domain, with the rest looked up from reference TRBV7-9 and TRBJ1-6, is DTGVSQNPRHKITKRGQNVTFRCDPISEHNRLYWYRQTLGQGPEFLTYFQNEAQLEKSRLLSDRFSAERPKGSFSTLEIQRTEQGDSAMYLCASRRTDRTSDNSPLHFGNGTRLTVT.

As DNA, the CDR3 is TGTGCCAGCAGTTTCTCGGAGAAGACCCAGTACTTC. Translation gives CASSFSEKTQYF. This chain joins TRBV2 and TRBJ2-5; D ambiguous. CDR1 and CDR2 (germline): SNHLY, FYNNEI. The CDR3 runs to 12 residues. Trimming took 5 bases from V and 6 from J, leaving 10 bases between them. Full variable domain (outside the CDR3, taken from reference TRBV2 and TRBJ2-5): EPEVTQTPSHQVTQMGQEVILRCVPISNHLYFYWYRQILGQKVEFLVSFYNNEISEKSEIFDDQFSVERPDGSNFTLKIRSTKLEDSAMYFCASSFSEKTQYFGPGTRLLVL.

The V gene is TRBV4-1, the J gene TRBJ1-2, with D tentatively TRBD1 (6 bases). This CDR3 contains 17 residues. The germline V and J ends were trimmed by 1 base and 6 bases, with 21 bases remaining between them. Germline CDR1 is MGHRA and CDR2 is YSYEKL. The CDR3: CASSQGMTGLGLDGYTF. The CDR3 DNA reads TGCGCCAGCAGCCAAGGAATGACAGGCTTGGGCCTGGATGGCTACACCTTC.

J is TRBJ1-2 and V is TRBV6-2 or TRBV6-3; D might be TRBD1 (5 bases). Germline V gives CDR1 MNHEY, CDR2 SVGEGT. V was shortened by 6 bases and J by 4 bases, with 18 bases between the two germline ends. This CDR3 has 15 amino acids. CDR3 residues: CASRLPGTARYGYTF. CDR3 DNA: TGTGCCAGCAGACTGCCCGGGACGGCGCGCTATGGCTACACCTTC.

This clonotype was detected a few times. This sequence joins TRBV6-5 and TRBJ2-5, with 8 bases fitting TRBD1. The CDR3 length is 13 residues. Losses at the gene ends were 7 bases for V and 3 bases for J; bases not matched to a gene: 4. The V gene's germline CDR1 is MNHEY and CDR2 SVGAGI. The CDR3 DNA is TGTGCCAGCACCCAGACAGGGGAAGAGACCCAGTACTTC. Translation: CASTQTGEETQYF.

For the CDR3, the DNA is TGTGCCGGAAATGAAGCTTTCTTT. Residues: CAGNEAFF. The rearrangement links TRBV30 to TRBJ1-1; D gene uncertain. The germline CDR1 and CDR2 sequences are GTSNPN and SVGIG (reference sequence). Trimming pared 8 bases from V and 7 bases from J, leaving 5 bases between. The CDR3 spans 8 residues.

This clonotype was counted only a few times. The junction and the germline gene differ at one end; a read error may be behind it. The CDR3 loop is CASSSQDF. The CDR3, as DNA: TGTGCCAGCAGTTCCCAGGACTTC. The chain combines TRBV12-3 or TRBV12-4 with TRBJ2-5; D not resolved. The CDR3 covers 8 residues.

This clonotype showed up just a few times. This rearrangement joins TRBV4-1 to TRBJ2-6; possible D gene TRBD2, 5 bases. Trimming removed 4 bases at V and 1 base at J, with 8 bases between. Germline V lookup: CDR1 MGHRA, CDR2 YSYEKL. The CDR3 totals 15 residues. The CDR3 spells CASSRGSSGANVLTF. The CDR3 bases are TGCGCCAGCAGCCGAGGGTCATCTGGGGCCAACGTCCTGACTTTC.

This clonotype was recorded many times. The chain carries TRBV11-2 and TRBJ1-2, with 9 nucleotides matching TRBD1. CDR1 and CDR2 (germline): SGHAT, FQNNGV. J gave up 6 bases and V 3 bases, and 8 bases lay outside the gene matches. The CDR3 totals 15 residues. This CDR3 reads CASSFLRTGDHGYTF. DNA of the CDR3: TGTGCCAGCAGCTTCCTTAGGACAGGGGATCATGGCTACACCTTC.

At least ten counts were recorded for this clonotype. This CDR3 reads CASSLVLEGAQYF. The CDR3 region has the DNA TGTGCCAGCAGCTTAGTGTTGGAGGGCGCGCAGTACTTC. This chain links TRBV7-9 with TRBJ2-7, with a tentative D call TRBD2 (6 bases). The CDR3 contains 13 residues. Germline V gene sequence: CDR1 SEHNR, CDR2 FQNEAQ (reference sequence). V was clipped by 1 base and J by 9 bases, with 13 bases between them.

V usage is TRBV7-2 and J usage is TRBJ1-1, with D tentatively TRBD1 (5 bases). The V end was cut by 2 bases, the J end by 5 bases, with 18 bases between. The CDR3 is 16 amino acids. The V gene's germline CDR1 is SGHTA and CDR2 FQGNSA. The CDR3 region is CASSLYPLGEGTEAFF. The CDR3 DNA sequence: TGTGCCAGCAGCTTATACCCCTTGGGGGAGGGTACTGAAGCTTTCTTT.